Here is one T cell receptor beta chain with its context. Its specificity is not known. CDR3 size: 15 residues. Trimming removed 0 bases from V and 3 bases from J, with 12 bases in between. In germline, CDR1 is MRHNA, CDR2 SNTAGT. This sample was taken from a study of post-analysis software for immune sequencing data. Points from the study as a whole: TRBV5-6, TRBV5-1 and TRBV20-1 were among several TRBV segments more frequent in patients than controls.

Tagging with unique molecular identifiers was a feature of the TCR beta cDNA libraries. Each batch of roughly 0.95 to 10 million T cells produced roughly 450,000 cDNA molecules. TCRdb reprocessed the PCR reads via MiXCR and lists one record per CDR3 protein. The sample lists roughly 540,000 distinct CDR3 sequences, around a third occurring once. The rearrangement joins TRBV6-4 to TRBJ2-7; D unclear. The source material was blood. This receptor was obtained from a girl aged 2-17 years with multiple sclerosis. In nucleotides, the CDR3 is TGTGCCAGCAGTGACTCGAGGCCCAAGGTCTACGAGCAGTACTTC. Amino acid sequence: CASSDSRPKVYEQYF.